The 13 T cell receptor beta chains below were found in one sample sequenced in a study of cytomegalovirus exposure and HLA in healthy donors. Some clones are missing from TCRdb's copy, which holds only in-frame ones; the method was immunoSEQ multiplex PCR. The sample shows about 150,000 clones, just over 85% of them seen only once. Material for sequencing was PBMCs. The receptor source for this set is a human donor in good health.

This clone was detected a few times. V and J are TRBV28 and TRBJ2-7, with 10 bases matching TRBD1. The CDR3 covers 15 residues. Germline lookup yields CDR1 MDHEN and CDR2 SYDVKM. V gave up 0 bases and J gave up 2 bases; unmatched junction bases: 1. CDR3 residues: CASSLWGQGPYEQYF. The CDR3 DNA reads as TGTGCCAGCAGTTTATGGGGACAGGGGCCCTACGAGCAGTACTTC.

The chain links TRBV27 to TRBJ1-2, with D maybe TRBD1 (6 bases). V gave up 6 bases and J gave up 2 bases, with 10 bases separating them. CDR3 length: 13 residues. Germline CDR1 reads MNHEY; CDR2 reads SMNVEV (reference sequence). CDR3 protein: CASSPTGNYGYTF. For the CDR3, the DNA is TGTGCCAGCAGCCCTACAGGGAACTATGGCTACACCTTC.

The chain joins TRBV7-9 to TRBJ1-1, with D tentatively TRBD1 (5 bases). This CDR3 is 17 amino acids long. CDR1 is SEHNR, CDR2 FQNEAQ, per germline (reference sequence). V was clipped by 1 base and J by 5 bases, with 20 bases between them. The CDR3 reads CASSLDKVAGRGTEAFF. In DNA, the CDR3 is TGTGCCAGCAGCTTAGACAAAGTAGCGGGGCGGGGGACTGAAGCTTTCTTT.

This sequence joins TRBV14 and TRBJ2-2; weak D call: TRBD2 (5 bases). Germline V lookup: CDR1 SGHDN, CDR2 FVKESK. Trimming removed 0 bases at V and 4 bases at J, with 12 bases between. The CDR3 runs to 16 residues. CDR3 sequence reads: CASSQDVEVATGELFF. The CDR3 DNA reads as TGTGCCAGCAGCCAAGACGTGGAGGTGGCCACCGGGGAGCTGTTTTTT. The whole variable domain, remainder taken from reference TRBV14 and TRBJ2-2, is EAGVTQFPSHSVIEKGQTVTLRCDPISGHDNLYWYRRVMGKEIKFLLHFVKESKQDESGMPNNRFLAERTGGTYSTLKVQPAELEDSGVYFCASSQDVEVATGELFFGEGSRLTVL.

The chain uses TRBV5-1 and TRBJ1-4, with D uncertain. V lost 0 bases and J 0 bases, leaving 6 bases between the germline ends. Germline assignment: CDR1 SGHRS and CDR2 YFSETQ. The CDR3 runs to 15 residues. CDR3 DNA: TGCGCCAGCAGCTTGGCGGTGGCAACTAATGAAAAACTGTTTTTT. Translating it yields CASSLAVATNEKLFF.

This chain connects TRBV28 to TRBJ1-4, with a possible D match to TRBD1 (5 bases). The CDR3 totals 14 residues. Germline loops: CDR1 MDHEN, CDR2 SYDVKM. The V gene lost 6 bases and the J gene lost 8 bases, with 16 bases spanning the gap. The chain's CDR3 is CASSRGGVEEKLFF. Written as DNA, the CDR3 is TGTGCCAGCAGCCGCGGGGGTGTTGAAGAAAAACTGTTTTTT.

V usage is TRBV20-1 and J usage is TRBJ2-1, with D possibly TRBD2 on 6 matching bases. The V and J ends lost 5 bases and 6 bases respectively, with 8 bases between them. This CDR3 region has 11 residues. Germline assignment: CDR1 DFQATT and CDR2 SNEGSKA (reference sequence). This CDR3 reads CSAWRANEQFF. The CDR3 bases are TGCAGTGCTTGGAGGGCCAATGAGCAGTTCTTC.

This clone appeared a single time. This rearrangement joins TRBV5-1 to TRBJ1-3, with D unresolved. Per the germline V gene, CDR1 is SGHRS and CDR2 is YFSETQ. The CDR3 has 16 amino acids. Deletions cut 2 bases from V and 0 bases from J, with 12 bases between. In nucleotides, the CDR3 is TGCGCCAGCAGCTTAGTTGAGAGGGCCTCTGGAAACACCATATATTTT. Its translation is CASSLVERASGNTIYF.

The V gene is TRBV2, the J gene TRBJ2-5; 8 bases map to TRBD2. This CDR3 has 13 amino acids. After removal of 3 bases from V and 8 bases from J, the junction contained 5 bases not matched to a gene. Germline V CDR1 and CDR2: SNHLY, FYNNEI. CDR3 coding DNA: TGTGCCAGCAGTGATAAGCGGGAGACAACCCAGTACTTC. It specifies CASSDKRETTQYF. Using reference TRBV2 and TRBJ2-5 for the parts outside the CDR3, the full variable domain is EPEVTQTPSHQVTQMGQEVILRCVPISNHLYFYWYRQILGQKVEFLVSFYNNEISEKSEIFDDQFSVERPDGSNFTLKIRSTKLEDSAMYFCASSDKRETTQYFGPGTRLLVL.

The J gene is TRBJ2-2, the V gene TRBV6-1; 9 positions match TRBD1. The germline V gene encodes CDR1 MNHNS and CDR2 SASEGT. The CDR3 is 15 residues long. Germline trimming cut 6 bases from V and 7 bases from J; bases unmatched to any gene: 9. The CDR3 DNA sequence: TGTGCCAGCAGCCCCAACCGACAGGGGGTCGGGGAGCTGTTTTTT. It yields the protein CASSPNRQGVGELFF.

This clone was seen only a few times. The rearrangement joins TRBV19 to TRBJ1-1; 9 nucleotides align to TRBD1. With 6 bases clipped from V and 3 bases from J, the junction kept 5 bases outside the gene matches. CDR1 is LNHDA and CDR2 is SQIVND in the germline V gene (reference sequence). This CDR3 has 14 amino acids. CDR3 sequence (DNA): TGTGCCAGTAGCCGGACAGGGGCTGACACTGAAGCTTTCTTT. Encoded protein: CASSRTGADTEAFF.

The chain employs TRBV18 and TRBJ1-2; 8 bases align to TRBD1. CDR1 KGHSH and CDR2 LQKENI come from the germline V gene. The CDR3 contains 18 residues. V lost 2 bases to trimming and J lost 2 bases; unmatched junction nucleotides: 13. The CDR3 DNA follows: TGTGCCAGCTCACCAGGTACAGGACAGGGCGACTTAAACTATGGCTACACCTTC. Translating it yields CASSPGTGQGDLNYGYTF.

The CDR3 spells CASSLGLGGNTDTQYF. In DNA form, the CDR3 reads TGTGCCAGCAGCTTAGGGTTGGGGGGGAACACAGATACGCAGTATTTT. V is TRBV7-6 and J is TRBJ2-3, with TRBD2 matching over 7 bases. Unmatched junction bases numbered 6, after V lost 1 base and J lost 2 bases. The CDR3 sequence is 16 residues long. Per germline, CDR1 SGHVS and CDR2 FNYEAQ. The full variable domain, with the rest looked up from reference TRBV7-6 and TRBJ2-3, is GAGVSQSPRYKVTKRGQDVALRCDPISGHVSLYWYRQALGQGPEFLTYFNYEAQQDKSGLPNDRFSAERPEGSISTLTIQRTEQRDSAMYRCASSLGLGGNTDTQYFGPGTRLTVL.